This TCR beta chain was obtained from a study of beta chain features in type 1 diabetes. Study-level information: Researchers looked at roughly 110 million sorted cells across all samples. Study-level results: It was not settled here whether HLA type affects TCRB rearrangement. TCRB CDR3 length was moderately but significantly reduced in all four CD4+ subsets of Type 1 diabetes patients.

This CDR3 region has 15 residues. The germline V and J ends were trimmed by 0 bases and 9 bases, with 15 bases remaining between them. CDR1 and CDR2 (germline): LNHDA, SQIVND (reference sequence). Expressed TCRB transcripts were sequenced because the isolated RNA had all been reverse transcribed beforehand. Only in-frame clones appear in the TCRdb table, and some are missing; sequencing was by immunoSEQ multiplex PCR. The sample carries about 700,000 clones, roughly 13% recorded once. A single heparinised draw of about 120 mL on average was taken per donor. As to this clone: Its target is unknown.

This receptor was taken from a man aged 18 to 35 with type 1 diabetes. Specimen: naive CD4+ T cells from blood. The chain couples TRBV19 to TRBJ1-5; D gene unclear. The CDR3 DNA sequence: TGTGCCAGTAGTATAGATGGTTCACGGTCGGCGCCCCAGCATTTT. This sequence encodes CASSIDGSRSAPQHF.